This TCR beta chain originates from a study of T cells in Graves' hyperthyroidism and ophthalmopathy. Study-wide points: The model anticipated ophthalmopathy a median approximately 6.5 months pre-onset.

TCR beta CDR3 regions were amplified from RNA. The primer set for the first-round RT-PCR of the TCR CDR3 was HTBI. TCRdb passed the multiplex PCR reads through MiXCR, listing each CDR3 protein once. The table lists some 510,000 distinct CDR3 sequences, approximately 44% of them singletons. V shed 2 bases and J shed 3 bases, with 11 bases lying between them. Germline CDR1 SGHAT, CDR2 FQDESV (reference sequence). The CDR3 runs to 14 residues. On this clonotype: Antigen: not known.

The TCR was taken from a woman younger than 35 with Graves' hyperthyroidism. Sequencing was performed on peripheral blood or thyroid tissue (not recorded which). This sequence joins TRBV11-1 and TRBJ2-7; a weak D match, TRBD2 (5 bases). Here the CDR3 DNA reads TGTGCCAGCAGCTTAAGCGGCAGGCTCTACGAGCAGTACTTC. Its translation is CASSLSGRLYEQYF.